The 24 T cell receptor beta chains below all came from one sample that was sequenced in a study of siplizumab effects on memory and regulatory T cells. These receptors have no identified antigens. The authors cocultured the mixed lymphocyte reaction cells at 37 degrees C for 6 days. Produced via immunoSEQ multiplex PCR; TCRdb's table is partial and in-frame only. This sample has approximately 16,000 clones, with 40% to 45% found just once. The material sequenced was CFSE-low (dividing) CD4+ T cells sorted from an allogeneic mixed lymphocyte reaction. The source is a human donor in good health; the cells came from an allogeneic mixed lymphocyte reaction. Some clones in this sample may be carry-over from other donors' samples.

The sample holds a few counts of this clone. The CDR3 DNA reads as TGTGCCACACAAACGGGGGGCCCCTACAATGAGCAGTTCTTC. It encodes CATQTGGPYNEQFF. The chain uses TRBV28 and TRBJ2-1, with D maybe TRBD2 (7 bases). This CDR3 has 14 amino acids. The V gene's germline CDR1 is MDHEN and CDR2 SYDVKM. V was cut by 10 bases and J by 2 bases, with 15 bases left in between.

This rearrangement joins TRBV20-1 to TRBJ1-2; D gene ambiguous. The CDR3 has 11 residues. Per germline, CDR1 DFQATT and CDR2 SNEGSKA (reference sequence). The germline V and J ends were trimmed by 3 bases and 2 bases, with 4 bases remaining between them. CDR3 nucleotide sequence: TGCAGTGCTAGGAAAAACTATGGCTACACCTTC. Translating it yields CSARKNYGYTF.

This clone came up a few times. The chain has TRBV5-4 and TRBJ2-1; TRBD2 aligns across 9 bases. V was pared by 0 bases and J by 6 bases, with 7 bases of the junction left unmatched. The CDR3 sequence is 16 residues long. Per the germline V gene, CDR1 is SGHNT and CDR2 is YYREEE (reference sequence). DNA of the CDR3: TGTGCCAGCAGCTTGGCGGCGGGAGGGCGTGTCAATGAGCAGTTCTTC. Its protein product is CASSLAAGGRVNEQFF. The full variable domain, completed using reference TRBV5-4 and TRBJ2-1, is ETGVTQSPTHLIKTRGQQVTLRCSSQSGHNTVSWYQQALGQGPQFIFQYYREEENGRGNFPPRFSGLQFPNYSSELNVNALELDDSALYLCASSLAAGGRVNEQFFGPGTRLTVL.

This clone was picked up a small number of times. The CDR3 here is CASSPDRGMTTEAFF. In DNA form, the CDR3 reads TGTGCCAGCAGCCCAGATCGGGGGATGACTACTGAAGCTTTCTTT. The chain is built from TRBV6-1 and TRBJ1-1; perhaps TRBD1 as D (5 bases). V was cut by 6 bases and J by 5 bases, with 19 bases left in between. Germline CDR1 reads MNHNS; CDR2 reads SASEGT. The CDR3 runs to 15 residues.

This clone was counted only a few times. The chain couples TRBV5-1 to TRBJ2-2, with 10 positions matching TRBD2. Germline V gene lookup returns CDR1 SGHRS and CDR2 YFSETQ. The V segment lost 4 bases and the J segment 6 bases; nucleotides outside the gene matches: 6. The CDR3 has 15 residues. The CDR3 reads CASSPLAGAPGELFF. The CDR3 DNA sequence: TGCGCCAGCAGCCCGCTAGCGGGAGCTCCCGGGGAGCTGTTTTTT.

The chain combines TRBV14 with TRBJ1-1, with a possible D match to TRBD1 (5 bases). The V and J ends lost 2 bases and 5 bases respectively, with 9 bases between them. The CDR3 runs to 13 residues. From germline, CDR1 is SGHDN and CDR2 FVKESK. As DNA, the CDR3 is TGTGCCAGCAGCCAAATGGGGGGAACTGAAGCTTTCTTT. Its translation: CASSQMGGTEAFF.

The chain is built from TRBV5-6 and TRBJ2-7; D possibly corresponds to TRBD1 (5 bases). Germline values: CDR1 SGHDT, CDR2 YYEEEE. V was shortened by 1 base and J by 2 bases, with 7 bases between the two germline ends. The CDR3 runs 13 residues. The DNA for the CDR3 is TGTGCCAGCAGCTTGACAGGAGCCTACGAGCAGTACTTC. Protein product: CASSLTGAYEQYF. The complete variable domain, with remaining parts taken from reference TRBV5-6 and TRBJ2-7, reads DAGVTQSPTHLIKTRGQQVTLRCSPKSGHDTVSWYQQALGQGPQFIFQYYEEEERQRGNFPDRFSGHQFPNYSSELNVNALLLGDSALYLCASSLTGAYEQYFGPGTRLTVT.

A single count supports this clone. The chain combines TRBV6-6 with TRBJ2-7; the match to TRBD2 covers 10 bases. The CDR3 totals 13 residues. Trimming cost V 10 bases and J 5 bases; bases outside gene matches: 8. Per germline, CDR1 MNHNY and CDR2 SVGAGI (reference sequence). The CDR3 DNA reads as TGTGCCACCCGGGGCCTAGCGGGAGACGAGCAGTACTTC. It specifies CATRGLAGDEQYF.

V is TRBV19 and J is TRBJ2-6, with D possibly being TRBD1 or TRBD2 (5 bases each). Trimming removed 6 bases from V and 0 bases from J, with 9 bases in between. Germline assignment: CDR1 LNHDA and CDR2 SQIVND (reference sequence). This CDR3 region has 15 residues. CDR3 protein: CASRVGTSGANVLTF. CDR3 nucleotides: TGTGCCAGTAGGGTGGGGACCTCTGGGGCCAACGTCCTGACTTTC.

Of note for this clone: The junction differs from germline at one of its ends, possibly a read error. The CDR3 coding sequence is TGTGCCAGCAGCCTAGCGGGAGGGCCAGAGACCCAGTACTTC. This gives the protein CASSLAGGPETQYF. The V gene is TRBV7-9, the J gene TRBJ2-5, with TRBD2 identical over 12 bases. CDR3 length: 14 residues. The germline V gene has CDR1 SEHNR and CDR2 FQNEAQ (reference sequence).

The rearrangement joins TRBV27 to TRBJ1-6; D not resolved. This CDR3 has 15 amino acids. The V and J ends lost 6 bases and 7 bases respectively, with 16 bases between them. Germline values: CDR1 MNHEY, CDR2 SMNVEV (reference sequence). The CDR3 DNA sequence: TGTGCCAGCAGAAAAGACAAACCACCGAATTCACCCCTCCACTTT. It encodes CASRKDKPPNSPLHF.

The V call is TRBV18, the J call TRBJ1-3; TRBD1 is a possible D gene (6 bases). Trimming left V 3 bases short and J 0 bases short, with 9 bases between. The CDR3 extends over 15 amino acids. Germline CDR1 is KGHSH and CDR2 is LQKENI. CDR3 in amino acids: CASSPQGNSGNTIYF. CDR3 nucleotides: TGTGCCAGCTCACCGCAGGGGAACTCTGGAAACACCATATATTTT.

This clone has a handful of counts. A read error may account for a junction end that differs from germline. The rearrangement links TRBV13 to TRBJ2-3; D gene ambiguous. The CDR3 loop spans 12 amino acids. CDR1 and CDR2 (germline): PRHDT, FYEKMQ (reference sequence). CDR3 nucleotides: TGTGCCAGCAGCTTAGTTTTTACCGACCGGGCTTTT. It specifies CASSLVFTDRAF.

This clone showed up just a few times. The V call is TRBV6-5, the J call TRBJ2-7, with D possibly matching TRBD2 (7 bases). Germline V lookup: CDR1 MNHEY, CDR2 SVGAGI. The V and J ends lost 2 bases and 1 base respectively, with 12 bases between them. The CDR3 has 15 amino acids. CDR3 sequence (DNA): TGTGCCAGCAGTTACGCAAGCGGGACATCCTACGAGCAGTACTTC. Translated: CASSYASGTSYEQYF.

The V gene is TRBV19, the J gene TRBJ1-5, with D perhaps matching TRBD1 (6 bases). Trimming removed 1 base from V and 3 bases from J, with 13 bases in between. The germline gives CDR1 LNHDA, CDR2 SQIVND (reference sequence). There are 16 residues in the CDR3. The CDR3 region has the DNA TGTGCCAGTAGTATAGGAGGGGGGGTGACCAATCAGCCCCAGCATTTT. Translated: CASSIGGGVTNQPQHF.

This chain connects TRBV19 to TRBJ1-3; maybe TRBD1 (6 bases). This CDR3 contains 16 residues. Germline V CDR1 and CDR2: LNHDA, SQIVND (reference sequence). V was shortened by 7 bases and J by 0 bases, with 16 bases between the two germline ends. This CDR3 reads CASTPRGGLSGNTIYF. Here the CDR3 DNA reads TGTGCCAGTACCCCCAGGGGTGGTCTCTCTGGAAACACCATATATTTT. Looking up the rest from reference TRBV19 and TRBJ1-3 gives the full variable domain: DGGITQSPKYLFRKEGQNVTLSCEQNLNHDAMYWYRQDPGQGLRLIYYSQIVNDFQKGDIAEGYSVSREKKESFPLTVTSAQKNPTAFYLCASTPRGGLSGNTIYFGEGSWLTVV.

The CDR3 sequence: CSVRDFYEQYF. The CDR3 nucleotides are TGCAGCGTTCGGGATTTCTACGAGCAGTACTTC. This sequence joins TRBV29-1 and TRBJ2-7; maybe TRBD2 (5 bases). Trimming cost V 5 bases and J 3 bases, with 8 bases left between them. The CDR3 sequence is 11 residues long. Germline assignment: CDR1 SQVTM and CDR2 ANQGSEA.

In its sample, this clone was seen a few times. The J gene is TRBJ2-3, the V gene TRBV15; D may be TRBD2 (6 bases). The CDR3 has 17 residues. The V gene lost 4 bases and the J gene lost 8 bases, with 25 bases spanning the gap. Germline V gene sequence: CDR1 LNHNV, CDR2 YYDKDF (reference sequence). The DNA of the CDR3 is TGTGCCACCAGCATCCACCATCCTCGGAGGGTGGAGGGTACGCAGTATTTT. It specifies CATSIHHPRRVEGTQYF.

This clone was counted a few times. The rearrangement uses TRBV28 and TRBJ2-2; D is perhaps TRBD2 (5 bases). The germline CDR1 and CDR2 sequences are MDHEN and SYDVKM. CDR3 length equals 15 residues. Deletions cut 7 bases from V and 3 bases from J, with 15 bases between. CDR3 nucleotides: TGTGCCAGCACCCTGGGTGGGAGTTACACCGGGGAGCTGTTTTTT. It encodes CASTLGGSYTGELFF.

This chain joins TRBV4-1 and TRBJ2-2; TRBD2 matches at 9 bases. CDR1 is MGHRA, CDR2 YSYEKL, per germline. V trimming: 8 bases; J trimming: 1 base; junction bases outside the gene matches: 5. The CDR3 has 15 residues. The CDR3 DNA sequence: TGCGCCAGCCAACTAGCGGGTTTGAACACCGGGGAGCTGTTTTTT. Translating gives CASQLAGLNTGELFF.

The chain recombines TRBV6-9 with TRBJ2-3, with D possibly matching TRBD1 (5 bases). The CDR3 runs 15 residues. Germline V lookup: CDR1 MNHGY, CDR2 SVAAGI. V shed 6 bases and J shed 0 bases, with 13 bases lying between them. CDR3 DNA sequence: TGTGCCAGCAGGAGACAGCGCTCTAGCACAGATACGCAGTATTTT. It encodes CASRRQRSSTDTQYF.

The chain couples TRBV6-5 to TRBJ1-1; perhaps TRBD1 as D (5 bases). Germline-derived CDR1 and CDR2 are MNHEY and SVGAGI. V was shortened by 1 base and J by 0 bases, with 6 bases between the two germline ends. The CDR3 consists of 14 residues. Here the CDR3 DNA reads TGTGCCAGCAGTTACTGGGGGATGAACACTGAAGCTTTCTTT. Translated, it gives CASSYWGMNTEAFF.

This clone was seen only a few times. The chain couples TRBV29-1 to TRBJ2-7; unclear D gene. The CDR3 runs 13 residues. Per germline, CDR1 SQVTM and CDR2 ANQGSEA. Trimming pared 0 bases from V and 3 bases from J, leaving 9 bases between. The CDR3 DNA reads TGCAGCGTTGAAGACAGGATAGGCTACGAGCAGTACTTC. This sequence encodes CSVEDRIGYEQYF.

This clone has just a few counts. The chain has TRBV6-1 and TRBJ2-1; 9 positions agree with TRBD2. Trimming took 8 bases from V and 5 from J; bases not matched to a gene: 7. The CDR3 length is 14 residues. Germline V gene data show CDR1 as MNHNS and CDR2 as SASEGT. The CDR3 spells CASLRREGNNEQFF. CDR3 DNA: TGTGCCAGCTTAAGGCGGGAGGGAAACAATGAGCAGTTCTTC.